This T cell receptor beta chain is drawn from a study of blood T cell repertoires in COVID-19. Unmatched junction bases numbered 6, after V lost 8 bases and J lost 2 bases. CDR1 and CDR2 (germline): SEHNR, FQNEAQ (reference sequence). The CDR3 has 15 amino acids. TCRdb's copy holds only in-frame clones and misses some; the assay was immunoSEQ multiplex PCR. The sample lists fewer than 600,000 clones; 89% were seen once. Source material: peripheral blood. V and J are TRBV7-9 and TRBJ2-2; 9 bases fit TRBD2. The clonotype comes from a man between 18 and 35 years old with COVID-19, enrolled during active disease. CDR3 nucleotide sequence: TGTGCCAGCGACTCGGGACTAGCTAACACCGGGGAGCTGTTTTTT. Its translation is CASDSGLANTGELFF.